The sample holds a few counts of the clone carrying this TCR beta chain. Its antigen is not identified. The record originates from a study of CD8 T cells in ankylosing spondylitis. Study results and caveats: Significant enrichment of disease-linked clones was reportedly seen in matched ankylosing spondylitis synovial fluid. Clones that were linked to disease were CD8+ and were relatively rare in peripheral blood.

Construction of TCR beta libraries was performed using quantitative 5'-RACE with molecular barcodes. TCRdb reprocessed the 5' RACE reads via MiXCR and lists one record per CDR3 protein. Here the sample spans under 300,000 distinct CDR3 sequences, about a sixth being singletons. CDR1 and CDR2 from the germline V gene are SGHDT and YYEEEE. The CDR3 consists of 16 residues. V dropped 2 bases and J dropped 0 bases, with 9 bases sitting between them. The chain is built from TRBV5-6 and TRBJ2-6; no clear D gene. This sequence originates from a male donor with ankylosing spondylitis or in good health (not recorded which). Sequencing was performed on blood, either unsorted or a sorted T cell fraction (not recorded which). The CDR3 reads CASSFRLSSGANVLTF. In DNA form, the CDR3 reads TGTGCCAGCAGCTTCCGGCTAAGCTCTGGGGCCAACGTCCTGACTTTC.